This TCR beta chain was recorded in a study of blood T cells in healthy people across ages. It was with a sample-barcoded 5' primer and a J-beta primer mix that a second PCR of roughly 7 to 12 cycles was run. MiXCR, run by TCRdb on the 5' RACE reads, gives a single entry per CDR3 protein. The repertoire holds around 1,000,000 distinct CDR3 sequences, with almost 25% as singletons. Deletions cut 5 bases from V and 3 bases from J, with 20 bases between. This CDR3 spans 17 amino acids. Germline values: CDR1 SGHTA, CDR2 FQGNSA. The same data also went into a second study, on T cells of mothers and their children. From that second work: The people who donated were three healthy Caucasian mothers and their six children.

Sequenced input: blood. The sequence was obtained from a girl aged 2-10 years in good health. This chain connects TRBV7-2 to TRBJ1-5; D is perhaps TRBD1 (5 bases). The CDR3 region is CASSQGTGNVDNQPQHF. The CDR3 DNA follows: TGTGCCAGCAGCCAAGGGACTGGGAATGTGGACAATCAGCCCCAGCATTTT.